What follows describes a single TCR beta chain. Its antigen is unidentified. Vbeta (60) and Jbeta (13) primers were used in the PCR. Repertoires were generated with immunoSEQ multiplex PCR, while TCRdb's copy carries only in-frame clones and drops some. The sample holds about 73,000 clones; around three quarters are singletons and the top ten take about 1.1%. This sample stems from a study of cytomegalovirus exposure and HLA in healthy donors. Findings and caveats of the study: Associated with cytomegalovirus, according to the listing, were around 170 TCR beta chains.

This TCR came from a male donor in good health and CMV-seronegative. The sequenced material came from PBMCs.

CDR3: CATSRDLGGETQYF. CDR3 nucleotide sequence: TGTGCCACCAGCAGAGACTTAGGGGGAGAGACCCAGTACTTC. V usage is TRBV15 and J usage is TRBJ2-5, with D possibly TRBD1 on 6 matching bases. The V and J ends lost 0 bases and 4 bases respectively, with 9 bases between them. This CDR3 contains 14 residues. In germline, CDR1 is LNHNV, CDR2 YYDKDF (reference sequence).